Listed below are T cell receptor beta chains from one sample, sequenced in a study of cytomegalovirus exposure and HLA in healthy donors. The data were produced by immunoSEQ multiplex PCR, yet TCRdb's version contains in-frame clones alone and is incomplete. The sample comprises about 49,000 clones, approximately 90% of which are singletons, and more than 1.4% rests with the top ten. Sequencing input: PBMCs. The receptor set was obtained from a man between 18 and 35 years old in good health and CMV-seronegative. Both conserved end residues are part of each CDR3. Each record gives: clone size, J gene, V gene, CDR3 length, D gene, CDR3 protein, CDR3 DNA. D genes are given only for firm matches. Size values are once, few and many counts, or a class for expanded clones, and some rows have none.

size: once; J: TRBJ2-3; V: TRBV19; length: 14; D: TRBD2; CDR3: CASSPLGGTDTQYF; DNA: TGTGCCAGTAGTCCCCTGGGGGGGACAGATACGCAGTATTTT
size: -; J: TRBJ2-1; V: TRBV7-2; length: 18; D: TRBD2; CDR3: CASSLGYDLAGGYNEQFF; DNA: TGTGCCAGCAGCTTAGGGTATGACTTAGCGGGCGGATACAATGAGCAGTTCTTC
size: -; J: TRBJ2-7; V: TRBV9; length: 15; D: TRBD2; CDR3: CASSASGSWSYEQYF; DNA: TGTGCCAGCAGCGCGAGCGGGAGTTGGTCCTACGAGCAGTACTTC
size: -; J: TRBJ1-2; V: TRBV2; length: 12; D: -; CDR3: CASSVTVYGYTF; DNA: TGTGCCAGCAGTGTGACAGTTTATGGCTACACCTTC
size: -; J: TRBJ2-3; V: TRBV27; length: 16; D: -; CDR3: CASSLKVVSRTDTQYF; DNA: TGTGCCAGCAGTTTAAAGGTGGTTAGCAGAACAGATACGCAGTATTTT
size: -; J: TRBJ2-1; V: TRBV27; length: 15; D: TRBD2; CDR3: CASSLLAGVRNEQFF; DNA: TGTGCCAGCAGTTTATTAGCGGGAGTACGAAATGAGCAGTTCTTC
size: once; J: TRBJ2-3; V: TRBV6-5; length: 14; D: -; CDR3: CASSYSIRTDTQYF; DNA: TGTGCCAGCAGTTACTCCATTCGCACAGATACGCAGTATTTT
size: -; J: TRBJ1-2; V: TRBV19; length: 17; D: -; CDR3: CASTEGGHRISVYGYTF; DNA: TGTGCCAGTACCGAGGGGGGGCACCGGATATCTGTCTATGGCTACACCTTC
size: -; J: TRBJ1-2; V: TRBV14; length: 13; D: -; CDR3: CASSQGAGYGYTF; DNA: TGTGCCAGCAGCCAAGGGGCAGGCTATGGCTACACCTTC
size: -; J: TRBJ2-7; V: TRBV6-6; length: 16; D: -; CDR3: CASTKRSGTRSYEQYF; DNA: TGTGCCAGCACCAAAAGAAGCGGTACTCGCTCCTACGAGCAGTACTTC
size: -; J: TRBJ2-1; V: TRBV7-3; length: 14; D: TRBD2; CDR3: CASSLATSVNEQFF; DNA: TGTGCCAGCAGCTTGGCGACTAGCGTAAATGAGCAGTTCTTC
size: -; J: TRBJ2-1; V: TRBV2; length: 16; D: TRBD2; CDR3: CASSEWGGRGYNEQFF; DNA: TGTGCCAGCAGTGAATGGGGCGGGAGGGGTTACAATGAGCAGTTCTTC
size: -; J: TRBJ2-7; V: TRBV4-1; length: 17; D: TRBD2; CDR3: CASISRVPRSGNYEQYF; DNA: TGCGCCAGCATCTCCCGAGTTCCCCGCAGCGGGAACTACGAGCAGTACTTC
size: once; J: TRBJ1-2; V: TRBV11-2; length: 13; D: TRBD1; CDR3: CASSSRTGVGYTF; DNA: TGTGCCAGCAGCTCCCGGACAGGGGTCGGCTACACCTTC
size: -; J: TRBJ2-4; V: TRBV6-1; length: 16; D: TRBD1; CDR3: CASSAVGQPAKNIQYF; DNA: TGTGCCAGCAGTGCTGTGGGACAGCCAGCCAAAAACATTCAGTACTTC
size: -; J: TRBJ2-3; V: TRBV25-1; length: 13; D: -; CDR3: CASRQGVQDTQYF; DNA: TGTGCCAGCAGACAGGGCGTCCAAGATACGCAGTATTTT